Shown below are 2 T cell receptor beta chains from a single sample sequenced in a study of T cells in Graves' hyperthyroidism and ophthalmopathy. Researchers amplified the TCR beta CDR3 regions from RNA transcripts. TCR CDR3 regions were first amplified by RT-PCR with HTBI primers. In TCRdb, the multiplex PCR reads were re-called with MiXCR into one record per CDR3 protein. The profile shows approximately 600,000 distinct CDR3 sequences, 15% to 20% of them singletons. Material for sequencing was blood. The receptors shown here come from a woman under 40 with Graves' hyperthyroidism.

This clonotype was seen repeatedly, ten times or more. This chain links TRBV7-9 with TRBJ2-7; 7 positions agree with TRBD1. V was clipped by 5 bases and J by 0 bases; unmatched bases: 4. Germline values: CDR1 SEHNR, CDR2 FQNEAQ (reference sequence). The CDR3 is 14 residues long. The CDR3 DNA is TGTGCCAGCAGCACCACAGGGGCCTCCTACGAGCAGTACTTC. Translation: CASSTTGASYEQYF.

This chain uses TRBV7-9 with TRBJ2-1, with TRBD1 as a possible D gene (6 bases). Trimming stripped 4 bases from V and 10 bases from J, with 14 bases between. There are 13 residues in the CDR3. Germline assignment: CDR1 SEHNR and CDR2 FQNEAQ (reference sequence). DNA of the CDR3: TGTGCCAGCAGCTCAACAGGGCTTAAGGAGCAGTTCTTC. This encodes CASSSTGLKEQFF.